These 29 T cell receptor beta chains share one sample of origin, sequenced in a study of blood T cell repertoires in COVID-19. The assay was immunoSEQ multiplex PCR, and TCRdb's table has in-frame clones only and misses some. This table holds a few hundred thousand clones, just under 90% found once. The specimen sequenced was PBMCs or T cells enriched from blood (not recorded which). The receptors shown here come from a woman under 40 who had recovered from COVID-19.

In this sample, this clone turned up a few times. This rearrangement joins TRBV24-1 to TRBJ2-7, with D unresolved. Trimming took 9 bases from V and 0 from J, leaving 2 bases between them. This CDR3 is built from 10 residues. Looked up from germline, CDR1 is KGHDR and CDR2 is SFDVKD. The CDR3 sequence: CATRSYEQYF. The CDR3 DNA reads as TGTGCCACCCGCTCCTACGAGCAGTACTTC.

The chain couples TRBV5-1 to TRBJ2-5; D unresolved. V was trimmed by 4 bases and J by 5 bases, leaving 12 bases between them. The CDR3 consists of 13 residues. CDR1 is SGHRS, CDR2 YFSETQ, per germline. CDR3 bases: TGCGCCAGCAGCATCAATACCTATGAGACCCAGTACTTC. Encoded protein: CASSINTYETQYF.

V is TRBV28 and J is TRBJ1-6, with D possibly TRBD1 on 6 matching bases. The CDR3 covers 14 residues. V lost 2 bases and J lost 10, with 12 bases in between. In germline, CDR1 is MDHEN, CDR2 SYDVKM. The CDR3 loop is CASSLPPGVSPLHF. The CDR3 nucleotides read TGTGCCAGCAGTTTACCGCCAGGGGTCTCACCCCTCCACTTT.

CDR3 residues: CARGTLDQPQHF. The CDR3 DNA reads as TGTGCCAGAGGGACACTAGATCAGCCCCAGCATTTT. This sequence joins TRBV21-1 and TRBJ1-5; whether TRBD1, the table's D call, matches the DNA was not checked. TRBV21-1 is a listed pseudogene. The CDR3 runs to 12 residues.

The chain employs TRBV10-1 and TRBJ2-5; 7 nucleotides line up with TRBD1. The CDR3 runs 15 residues. V dropped 4 bases and J dropped 4; count of bases not matched to a gene: 9. CDR1 is WNHNN, CDR2 SYGVQD, per germline (reference sequence). CDR3 nucleotides: TGCGCCAGCAGTGGGACAGGAAGGGTCCGAGAGACCCAGTACTTC. Amino acid sequence: CASSGTGRVRETQYF.

V gene TRBV27 combines with J gene TRBJ2-4; 12 bases line up with TRBD1. CDR1 and CDR2 (germline): MNHEY, SMNVEV (reference sequence). V shed 3 bases, J shed 7 bases, and the junction held 1 base outside the gene matches. The CDR3 covers 14 residues. The CDR3 loop reads CASSFGTGGNIQYF. The CDR3 region has the DNA TGTGCCAGCAGTTTCGGGACAGGGGGCAACATTCAGTACTTC.

In this sample, this clone turned up a few times. The junction departs from germline at one end; a sequencing error may be responsible. V gene TRBV5-1 combines with J gene TRBJ2-2; the D gene is possibly TRBD2 (6 bases). This CDR3 region has 13 residues. Germline assignment: CDR1 SGHRS and CDR2 YFSETQ. The CDR3 protein is CASSLEMVGGLFF. The DNA for the CDR3 is TGCGCCAGCAGCTTGGAAATGGTCGGGGGGCTGTTTTTT.

The rearrangement uses TRBV15 and TRBJ2-1; 14 positions match TRBD2. Germline V gene sequence: CDR1 LNHNV, CDR2 YYDKDF (reference sequence). The CDR3 sequence is 15 residues long. The trim removed 3 bases at V and 8 bases at J, leaving 3 bases unmatched. CDR3 DNA: TGTGCCACCAGCAGGGGACTAGCGGGAGAGCATGAGCAGTTCTTC. Protein: CATSRGLAGEHEQFF.

V is TRBV7-3 and J is TRBJ1-2; D is unclear. Trimming cost V 4 bases and J 8 bases, with 14 bases left between them. The CDR3 is 13 residues long. The V gene's germline CDR1 is SGHTA and CDR2 FQGTGA. The CDR3 DNA sequence: TGTGCCAGCAGCTCGATACCCGGAGCAGGCTACACCTTC. The encoded protein is CASSSIPGAGYTF. Full variable domain (remainder filled in from reference TRBV7-3 and TRBJ1-2): GAGVSQTPSNKVTEKGKYVELRCDPISGHTALYWYRQSLGQGPEFLIYFQGTGAADDSGLPNDRFFAVRPEGSVSTLKIQRTERGDSAVYLCASSSIPGAGYTFGSGTRLTVV.

This sequence joins TRBV5-1 and TRBJ2-3; D call uncertain. The CDR3 has 14 amino acids. Trimming removed 5 bases at V and 2 bases at J, with 12 bases between. Germline lookup yields CDR1 SGHRS and CDR2 YFSETQ. The CDR3 loop is CASRLGSSTDTQYF. The CDR3 nucleotides read TGCGCCAGCAGACTCGGGTCTTCCACAGATACGCAGTATTTT.

V gene TRBV6-5 combines with J gene TRBJ2-3; no firm D call. V lost 2 bases to trimming and J lost 5 bases, with 14 bases between them. Germline V gene data show CDR1 as MNHEY and CDR2 as SVGAGI. This CDR3 has 15 residues. For the CDR3, the DNA is TGTGCCAGCAGTTACGATGTCGAGCGTTTAGATACGCAGTATTTT. This encodes CASSYDVERLDTQYF.

The V and J genes are TRBV7-2 and TRBJ1-2; tentative D call: TRBD1 (6 bases). V was cut by 3 bases and J by 0 bases, with 11 bases left in between. This CDR3 region has 15 residues. Germline assignment: CDR1 SGHTA and CDR2 FQGNSA. CDR3 region: CASSLGHLTNYGYTF. The CDR3 nucleotides are TGTGCCAGCAGCTTGGGACACCTTACTAACTATGGCTACACCTTC.

The chain links TRBV6-6 to TRBJ2-7, with TRBD1 matching 8 bases. Trimming removed 5 bases from V and 9 bases from J; junction bases left unmatched: 12. The CDR3 extends over 14 amino acids. CDR1 and CDR2 (germline): MNHNY, SVGAGI (reference sequence). The DNA of the CDR3 is TGTGCCAGCAGTACCCCGGGACAGGAGGCGGTGCAGTACTTC. It specifies CASSTPGQEAVQYF.

The chain links TRBV4-3 to TRBJ1-1, with TRBD1 as a possible D gene (6 bases). The CDR3 totals 15 residues. CDR1 and CDR2 from the germline V gene are LGHNA and YSLEER. The germline V and J ends were trimmed by 1 base and 0 bases, with 9 bases remaining between them. The DNA for the CDR3 is TGCGCCAGCAGCCAAGTTTACAGGGTGAACACTGAAGCTTTCTTT. It specifies CASSQVYRVNTEAFF.

The chain recombines TRBV19 with TRBJ1-6; 7 bases map to TRBD1. Losses at the gene ends were 5 bases for V and 3 bases for J; bases not matched to a gene: 10. The CDR3 consists of 17 residues. Germline CDR1 reads LNHDA; CDR2 reads SQIVND (reference sequence). The CDR3 is CASSSSGTAFYNSPLHF. CDR3 bases: TGTGCCAGTAGTTCCTCCGGGACAGCATTCTATAATTCACCCCTCCACTTT.

This clone was found many times. V usage is TRBV2 and J usage is TRBJ1-1; D is ambiguous. Trimming took off 8 bases at V and 4 bases at J, with 14 bases between the two ends. Germline values: CDR1 SNHLY, CDR2 FYNNEI. The length of the CDR3 is 13 residues. CDR3 sequence: CASGEGYGTEAFF. CDR3 nucleotides: TGTGCCAGCGGGGAGGGATATGGCACTGAAGCTTTCTTT.

The chain combines TRBV3-1 (or the pseudogene TRBV3-2) with TRBJ1-4; a possible D gene is TRBD1 (5 bases). Germline assignment: CDR1 LGHDT and CDR2 YNNKEL (reference sequence). This CDR3 contains 18 residues. Trimming took off 0 bases at V and 7 bases at J, with 21 bases between the two ends. This CDR3 reads CASSQDKFGGALVEKLFF. Written as DNA, the CDR3 is TGTGCCAGCAGCCAAGATAAATTTGGTGGGGCTTTGGTTGAAAAACTGTTTTTT.

This sequence joins TRBV6-5 and TRBJ1-5, with D perhaps TRBD1 (5 bases). V was pared by 0 bases and J by 2 bases, with 8 bases between. This CDR3 region has 15 residues. Germline V gene lookup returns CDR1 MNHEY and CDR2 SVGAGI. DNA of the CDR3: TGTGCCAGCAGTTACTCCGCCAGGGGCAATCAGCCCCAGCATTTT. It is translated as CASSYSARGNQPQHF.

The chain uses TRBV4-1 and TRBJ2-7, with 11 bases identical to TRBD1. Germline V CDR1 and CDR2: MGHRA, YSYEKL. J gave up 2 bases and V 3 bases, and 3 bases lay outside the gene matches. The CDR3 contains 15 residues. The CDR3 DNA sequence: TGCGCCAGCAGCCAGGGACAGGGGGGTACCTACGAGCAGTACTTC. Amino acids: CASSQGQGGTYEQYF.

CDR3 sequence reads: CASRSTSPSTDTQYF. Written as DNA, the CDR3 is TGTGCCAGCAGGTCGACTAGCCCTAGCACAGATACGCAGTATTTT. V is TRBV21-1 and J is TRBJ2-3; the DNA was not compared with TRBD2, the D call given in the table. TRBV21-1 is annotated as a pseudogene. The CDR3 sequence is 15 residues long.

This clone came up a few times. V usage is TRBV18 and J usage is TRBJ1-2, with 10 positions matching TRBD1. Trimming took 3 bases from V and 3 from J; bases not matched to a gene: 7. The CDR3 covers 16 residues. CDR1 KGHSH and CDR2 LQKENI come from the germline V gene. CDR3 residues: CASSPVSGQGHYGYTF. The CDR3 DNA sequence: TGTGCCAGCTCACCGGTATCGGGACAGGGGCACTATGGCTACACCTTC.

This chain connects TRBV5-1 to TRBJ2-7; maybe TRBD1 (6 bases). Germline V lookup: CDR1 SGHRS, CDR2 YFSETQ. This CDR3 is built from 12 residues. The ends were cut back, 4 bases at V and 5 bases at J, with 10 bases in the middle. The CDR3: CASSRSGDEQYF. CDR3 nucleotides: TGCGCCAGCAGCAGGTCAGGGGACGAGCAGTACTTC.

The J gene is TRBJ1-1, the V gene TRBV28; D is ambiguous. Germline V gene sequence: CDR1 MDHEN, CDR2 SYDVKM. The ends were cut back, 1 base at V and 4 bases at J, with 13 bases in the middle. The CDR3 is 15 residues long. The CDR3 sequence: CASSLFGTETTEAFF. As DNA, the CDR3 is TGTGCCAGCAGTTTATTCGGCACAGAGACCACTGAAGCTTTCTTT.

The chain couples TRBV5-1 to TRBJ1-6; 7 nucleotides agree with TRBD1. The CDR3 consists of 18 residues. From germline, CDR1 is SGHRS and CDR2 YFSETQ. Germline trimming cut 2 bases from V and 7 bases from J; bases unmatched to any gene: 15. CDR3: CASSFLGGEDIANSPLHF. CDR3 nucleotides: TGCGCCAGCAGCTTTCTAGGGGGCGAGGATATAGCCAATTCACCCCTCCACTTT.

The chain recombines TRBV27 with TRBJ1-1, with 8 positions matching TRBD1. V shed 3 bases and J 3 bases; nucleotides not matched to a gene: 15. CDR1 and CDR2 (germline): MNHEY, SMNVEV (reference sequence). CDR3 length equals 18 residues. CDR3 loop: CASSFPTPGQGTDTEAFF. CDR3 in DNA: TGTGCCAGCAGTTTCCCTACACCAGGACAGGGTACGGACACTGAAGCTTTCTTT.

This clone has only a few counts. This chain connects TRBV13 to TRBJ1-2; 7 bases agree with TRBD1. The germline gives CDR1 PRHDT, CDR2 FYEKMQ (reference sequence). This CDR3 region has 16 residues. V lost 5 bases to trimming and J lost 0 bases; unmatched junction nucleotides: 9. The chain's CDR3 is CASSHGTAQANYGYTF. The CDR3, as DNA: TGTGCCAGCAGCCACGGGACAGCTCAAGCTAACTATGGCTACACCTTC.

This chain's CDR3 is CASRFTDWADTQYF. The CDR3 DNA reads as TGTGCCAGCAGATTTACGGACTGGGCAGATACGCAGTATTTT. The chain uses TRBV28 and TRBJ2-3; possibly TRBD2 for D (5 bases). The CDR3 spans 14 residues. Germline CDR1 and CDR2: MDHEN and SYDVKM. Trimming shortened V by 6 bases and J by 4 bases, and 14 bases separated the two germline ends. Drawing the rest from reference TRBV28 and TRBJ2-3, the complete variable domain is DVKVTQSSRYLVKRTGEKVFLECVQDMDHENMFWYRQDPGLGLRLIYFSYDVKMKEKGDIPEGYSVSREKKERFSLILESASTNQTSMYLCASRFTDWADTQYFGPGTRLTVL.

The chain carries TRBV7-2 and TRBJ2-3; the match to TRBD2 covers 10 bases. V was pared by 1 base and J by 2 bases, with 3 bases of the junction left unmatched. The germline V gene has CDR1 SGHTA and CDR2 FQGNSA. This CDR3 is 16 amino acids long. CDR3 sequence: CASSLGLAGLTDTQYF. CDR3 sequence (DNA): TGTGCCAGCAGCTTAGGACTAGCGGGCCTCACAGATACGCAGTATTTT.

The V gene is TRBV29-1, the J gene TRBJ1-1, with D uncertain. The CDR3 is 13 amino acids. V shed 4 bases and J shed 0 bases, with 9 bases lying between them. Germline V CDR1 and CDR2: SQVTM, ANQGSEA. The CDR3 DNA is TGCAGCGTTGGCGCGCACCTGAACACTGAAGCTTTCTTT. Translating it yields CSVGAHLNTEAFF.